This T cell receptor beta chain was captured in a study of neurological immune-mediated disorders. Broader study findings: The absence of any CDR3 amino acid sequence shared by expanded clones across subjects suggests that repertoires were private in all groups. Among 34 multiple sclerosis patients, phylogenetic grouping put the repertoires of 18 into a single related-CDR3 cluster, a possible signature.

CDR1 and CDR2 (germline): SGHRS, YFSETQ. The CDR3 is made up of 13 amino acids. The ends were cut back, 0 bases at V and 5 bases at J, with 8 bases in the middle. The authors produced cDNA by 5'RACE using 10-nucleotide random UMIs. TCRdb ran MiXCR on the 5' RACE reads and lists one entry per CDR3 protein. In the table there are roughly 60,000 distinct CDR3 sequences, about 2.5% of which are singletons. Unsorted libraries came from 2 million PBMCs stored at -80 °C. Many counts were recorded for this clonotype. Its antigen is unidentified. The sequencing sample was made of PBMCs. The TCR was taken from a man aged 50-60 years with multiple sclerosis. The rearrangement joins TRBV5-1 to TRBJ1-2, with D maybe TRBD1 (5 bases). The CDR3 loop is CASSLEGRYGYTF. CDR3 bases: TGCGCCAGCAGCTTGGAGGGGAGATATGGCTACACCTTC.